This T cell receptor (beta chain) was identified in a study of T cell responses to AZD1222 COVID-19 vaccine. About the research overall: Doses given second, at about 4 or about 12 weeks, were pooled. Whole-study results and caveats: The donor group comprised mostly white British people and more females; the analysis possibly underestimated clonal diversity.

Concerning this clone: The antigen is unknown.

Libraries were prepared by immunoSEQ multiplex PCR; TCRdb keeps only in-frame clonotypes and omits some of them. The table has around 100,000 clones, 80% to 95% seen once. CDR3 length: 15 residues. From germline, CDR1 is SGHTA and CDR2 FQGNSA. The V gene lost 1 base and the J gene lost 4 bases, with 13 bases spanning the gap. The sequencing used peripheral blood, collected on day 0 of AZD1222 vaccination. The sequence came from an adult in good health. The V and J genes are TRBV7-2 and TRBJ1-1, with a possible D match to TRBD1 (5 bases). CDR3 residues: CASSLDGGSGTEAFF. DNA for the CDR3: TGTGCCAGCAGCTTAGATGGGGGTAGCGGCACTGAAGCTTTCTTT.